This T cell receptor beta chain emerged from a study of blood T cell repertoires in COVID-19. Whole-study context: The United States, Italy and Spain supplied acute and convalescent COVID-19 samples. PBMCs, B-cell-depleted T cells, or T cells were the source of the cDNA or gDNA that made up the material.

The CDR3 contains 14 residues. Germline loops: CDR1 KGHSH, CDR2 LQKENI. V was shortened by 3 bases and J by 8 bases, with 16 bases between the two germline ends. Original processing methods: Quantification of nucleated cells was approximated via reference gene primer amplification. Method: immunoSEQ multiplex PCR; TCRdb's copy keeps in-frame clones and lacks some. That table is the source of V, J and clone size, and D and trimming were worked out from the DNA. The sample holds tens of thousands of clones, roughly nine tenths seen once. The chain is built from TRBV18 and TRBJ1-1; D might be TRBD1 (5 bases). This sequence originates from a woman between 45 and 60 years old with active COVID-19. Sequencing was performed on peripheral blood. The DNA for the CDR3 is TGTGCCAGCTCACCCTTAAGGGGTCTAGGGGAAGCTTTCTTT. Translation gives CASSPLRGLGEAFF.